The 5 T cell receptor beta chains below all came from one sample that was sequenced in a study of blood T cell repertoires in COVID-19. Assay used: immunoSEQ multiplex PCR; TCRdb lists only in-frame clones, some missing. This sample has more than 350,000 clones, with 85% to 90% found just once. The sequenced sample consisted of PBMCs or T cells enriched from blood (not recorded which). Receptors originate from a man between 18 and 29 years old who had recovered from COVID-19.

A few counts support this clone. The gene calls are TRBV24-1 and TRBJ2-7, with TRBD2 matching 14 bases. This CDR3 has 18 amino acids. Germline assignment: CDR1 KGHDR and CDR2 SFDVKD. The trim removed 4 bases at V and 2 bases at J, leaving 9 bases unmatched. The CDR3 nucleotides are TGTGCCACCAGTGACTGGACTAGCGGGAGGAAGGCGACCTACGAGCAGTACTTC. As protein: CATSDWTSGRKATYEQYF.

The J gene is TRBJ1-2, the V gene TRBV2, with 7 nucleotides matching TRBD1. The germline gives CDR1 SNHLY, CDR2 FYNNEI. The CDR3 has 14 residues. V trimming: 2 bases; J trimming: 7 bases; junction bases outside the gene matches: 7. This CDR3 reads CASSETGAGGGYTF. The CDR3 DNA follows: TGTGCCAGCAGTGAAACAGGGGCGGGCGGTGGCTACACCTTC.

The rearrangement joins TRBV28 to TRBJ2-1; 8 bases align to TRBD1. Per the germline V gene, CDR1 is MDHEN and CDR2 is SYDVKM. Trimming cost V 2 bases and J 5 bases; bases outside gene matches: 2. The CDR3 has 14 residues. The CDR3 loop reads CASSLQGANNEQFF. DNA for the CDR3: TGTGCCAGCAGTTTACAGGGGGCAAACAATGAGCAGTTCTTC.

The CDR3 sequence: CASTGRRGNQPQHF. DNA for the CDR3: TGTGCCAGTACCGGAAGACGGGGCAATCAGCCCCAGCATTTT. The rearrangement links TRBV19 to TRBJ1-5; D is undetermined. The V end was cut by 7 bases, the J end by 2 bases, with 12 bases between. Germline CDR1 is LNHDA and CDR2 is SQIVND (reference sequence). The CDR3 length is 14 residues.

V gene TRBV18 combines with J gene TRBJ2-7; D is uncertain. V lost 3 bases, J lost 9 bases, and 15 bases lay in between. Germline V gene lookup returns CDR1 KGHSH and CDR2 LQKENI. The CDR3 is 13 residues long. For the CDR3, the DNA is TGTGCCAGCTCACCCGACGGGTACGGAGTGCAGTACTTC. It encodes CASSPDGYGVQYF.